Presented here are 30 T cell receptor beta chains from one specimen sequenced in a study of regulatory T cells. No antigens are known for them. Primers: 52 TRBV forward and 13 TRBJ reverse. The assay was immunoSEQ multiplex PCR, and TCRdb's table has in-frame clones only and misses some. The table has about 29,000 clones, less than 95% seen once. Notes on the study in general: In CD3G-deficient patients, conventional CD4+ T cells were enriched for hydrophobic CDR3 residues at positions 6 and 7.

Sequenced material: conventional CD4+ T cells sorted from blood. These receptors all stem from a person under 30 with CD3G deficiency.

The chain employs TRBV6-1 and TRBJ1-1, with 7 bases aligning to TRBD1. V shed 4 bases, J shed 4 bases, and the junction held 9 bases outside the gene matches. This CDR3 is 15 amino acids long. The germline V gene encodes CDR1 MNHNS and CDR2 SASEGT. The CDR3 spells CASSGRQGWRTEAFF. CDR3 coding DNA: TGTGCCAGCAGTGGTAGACAGGGTTGGCGCACTGAAGCTTTCTTT.

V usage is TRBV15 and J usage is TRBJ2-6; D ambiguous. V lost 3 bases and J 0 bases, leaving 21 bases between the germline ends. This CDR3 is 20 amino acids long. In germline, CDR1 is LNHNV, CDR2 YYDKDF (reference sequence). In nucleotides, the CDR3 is TGTGCCACCAGCAGTTACTCGGACCCTAGACTTTTCTCTGGGGCCAACGTCCTGACTTTC. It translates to CATSSYSDPRLFSGANVLTF.

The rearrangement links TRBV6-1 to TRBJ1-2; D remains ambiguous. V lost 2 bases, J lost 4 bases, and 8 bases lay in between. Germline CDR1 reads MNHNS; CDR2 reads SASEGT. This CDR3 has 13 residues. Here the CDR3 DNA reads TGTGCCAGCAGTGAACGTAGGATCTATGGCTACACCTTC. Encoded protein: CASSERRIYGYTF.

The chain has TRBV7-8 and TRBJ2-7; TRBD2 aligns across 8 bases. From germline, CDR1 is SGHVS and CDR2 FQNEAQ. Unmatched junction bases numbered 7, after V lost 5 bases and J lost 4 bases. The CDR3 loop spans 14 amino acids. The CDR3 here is CASSPIAGRYEQYF. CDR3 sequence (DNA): TGTGCCAGCAGCCCAATAGCGGGACGGTACGAGCAGTACTTC.

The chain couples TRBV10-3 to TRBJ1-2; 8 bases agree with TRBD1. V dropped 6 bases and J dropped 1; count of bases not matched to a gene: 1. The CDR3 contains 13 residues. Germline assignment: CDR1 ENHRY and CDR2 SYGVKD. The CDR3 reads CAIRQGGNYGYTF. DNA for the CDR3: TGTGCCATCAGACAGGGGGGTAACTATGGCTACACCTTC.

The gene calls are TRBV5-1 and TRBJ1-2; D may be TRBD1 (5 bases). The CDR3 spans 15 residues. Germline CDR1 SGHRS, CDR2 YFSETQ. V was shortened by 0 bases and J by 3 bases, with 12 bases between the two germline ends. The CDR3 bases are TGCGCCAGCAGCTTGGTTGGACAAAGGGACTATGGCTACACCTTC. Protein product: CASSLVGQRDYGYTF.

CDR3 protein: CASSTRQGSPLHF. The DNA for the CDR3 is TGTGCCAGCAGCACCCGACAGGGATCACCCCTCCACTTT. J is TRBJ1-6 and V is TRBV7-6; 7 bases agree with TRBD1. Germline trimming cut 5 bases from V and 10 bases from J; bases unmatched to any gene: 5. This CDR3 comprises 13 residues. Germline CDR1 and CDR2: SGHVS and FNYEAQ.

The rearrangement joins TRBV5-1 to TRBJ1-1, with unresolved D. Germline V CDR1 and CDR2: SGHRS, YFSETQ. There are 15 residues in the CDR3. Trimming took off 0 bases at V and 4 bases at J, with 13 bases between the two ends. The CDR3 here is CASSLDHSGITEAFF. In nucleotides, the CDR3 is TGCGCCAGCAGCTTGGATCACAGTGGGATCACTGAAGCTTTCTTT.

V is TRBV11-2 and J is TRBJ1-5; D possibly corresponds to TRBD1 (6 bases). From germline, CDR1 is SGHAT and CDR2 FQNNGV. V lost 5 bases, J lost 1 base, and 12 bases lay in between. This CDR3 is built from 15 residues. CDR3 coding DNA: TGTGCCAGCAGCCAGTCTGGGGGCAGCAATCAGCCCCAGCATTTT. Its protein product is CASSQSGGSNQPQHF.

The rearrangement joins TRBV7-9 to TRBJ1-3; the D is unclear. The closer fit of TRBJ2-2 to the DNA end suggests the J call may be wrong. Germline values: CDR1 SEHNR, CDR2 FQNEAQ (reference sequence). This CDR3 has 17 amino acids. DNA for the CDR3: TGTGCCAGCAGCTTGTCCCATCAAGTTCGGGACACCGGGGAGCTGTTTTTT. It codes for CASSLSHQVRDTGELFF.

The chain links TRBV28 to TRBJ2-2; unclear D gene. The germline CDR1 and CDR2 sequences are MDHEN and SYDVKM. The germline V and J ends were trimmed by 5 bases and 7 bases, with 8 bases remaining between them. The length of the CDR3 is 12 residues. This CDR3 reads CASSQDGGELFF. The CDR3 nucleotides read TGTGCCAGCAGTCAGGATGGCGGGGAGCTGTTTTTT.

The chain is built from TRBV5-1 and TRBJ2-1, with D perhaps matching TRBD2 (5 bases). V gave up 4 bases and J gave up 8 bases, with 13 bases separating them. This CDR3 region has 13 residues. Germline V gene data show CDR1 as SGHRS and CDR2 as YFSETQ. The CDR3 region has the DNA TGCGCCAGCAGCAGCGCGGGTAGCCATGAGCAGTTCTTC. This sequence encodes CASSSAGSHEQFF.

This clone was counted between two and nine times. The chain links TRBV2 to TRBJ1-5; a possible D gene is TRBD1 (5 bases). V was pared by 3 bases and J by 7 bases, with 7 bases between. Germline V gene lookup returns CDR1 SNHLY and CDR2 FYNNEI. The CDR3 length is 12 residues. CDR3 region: CASSEGRQPQHF. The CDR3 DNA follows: TGTGCCAGCAGTGAGGGACGACAGCCCCAGCATTTT.

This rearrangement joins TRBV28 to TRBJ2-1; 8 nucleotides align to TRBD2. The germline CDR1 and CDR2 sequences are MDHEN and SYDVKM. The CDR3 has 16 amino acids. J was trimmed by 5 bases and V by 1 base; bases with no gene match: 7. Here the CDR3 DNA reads TGTGCCAGCAGTTTATCCCACGGGGGGGGCCACAATGAGCAGTTCTTC. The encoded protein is CASSLSHGGGHNEQFF.

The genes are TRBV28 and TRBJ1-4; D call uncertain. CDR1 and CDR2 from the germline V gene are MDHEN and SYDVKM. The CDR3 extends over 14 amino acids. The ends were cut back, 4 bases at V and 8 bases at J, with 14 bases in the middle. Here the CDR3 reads CASSSGPLLEKLFF. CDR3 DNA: TGTGCCAGCAGTTCCGGCCCCCTGTTAGAAAAACTGTTTTTT.

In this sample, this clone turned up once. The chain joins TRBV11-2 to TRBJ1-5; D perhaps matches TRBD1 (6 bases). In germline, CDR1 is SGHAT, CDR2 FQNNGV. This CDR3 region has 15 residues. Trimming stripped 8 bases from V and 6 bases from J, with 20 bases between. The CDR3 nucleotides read TGTGCCAGCGACGTTTCTGACAGGATCTCTCAGCCCCAGCATTTT. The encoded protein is CASDVSDRISQPQHF.

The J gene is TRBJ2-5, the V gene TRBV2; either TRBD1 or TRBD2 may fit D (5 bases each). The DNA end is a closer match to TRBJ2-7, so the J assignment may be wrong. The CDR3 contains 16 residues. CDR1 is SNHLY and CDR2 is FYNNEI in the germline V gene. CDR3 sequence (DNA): TGTGCCGGCTCCAGGGCTCCGGGGTCGAGGACCTACGAGCAGTACTTC. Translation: CAGSRAPGSRTYEQYF.

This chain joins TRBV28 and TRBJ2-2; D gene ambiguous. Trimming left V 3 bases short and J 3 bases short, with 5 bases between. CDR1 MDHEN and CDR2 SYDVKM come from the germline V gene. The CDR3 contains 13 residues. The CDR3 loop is CASSLWDTGELFF. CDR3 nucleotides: TGTGCCAGCAGTTTGTGGGACACCGGGGAGCTGTTTTTT.

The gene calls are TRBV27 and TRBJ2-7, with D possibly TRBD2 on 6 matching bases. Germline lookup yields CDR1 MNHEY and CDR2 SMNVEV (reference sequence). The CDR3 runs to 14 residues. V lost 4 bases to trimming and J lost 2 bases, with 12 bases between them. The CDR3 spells CASSSPGTAYEQYF. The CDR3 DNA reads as TGTGCCAGCAGTTCTCCCGGGACTGCCTACGAGCAGTACTTC.

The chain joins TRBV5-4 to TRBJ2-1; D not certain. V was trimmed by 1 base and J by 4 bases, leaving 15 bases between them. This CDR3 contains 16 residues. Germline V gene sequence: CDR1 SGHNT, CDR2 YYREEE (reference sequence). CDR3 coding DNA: TGTGCCAGCAGCTTGAATCCACTCCAACCTTACAATGAGCAGTTCTTC. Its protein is CASSLNPLQPYNEQFF.

The CDR3: CASSPAAGGPLADTQYF. CDR3 sequence (DNA): TGTGCCAGCAGCCCCGCAGCGGGGGGGCCACTTGCAGATACGCAGTATTTT. The chain links TRBV4-2 to TRBJ2-3; 10 nucleotides match TRBD2. The V gene end was trimmed by 4 bases and the J gene end by 4 bases; junction bases not matched to a gene: 11. The germline CDR1 and CDR2 sequences are LGHNA and YNFKEQ. The CDR3 has 17 residues.

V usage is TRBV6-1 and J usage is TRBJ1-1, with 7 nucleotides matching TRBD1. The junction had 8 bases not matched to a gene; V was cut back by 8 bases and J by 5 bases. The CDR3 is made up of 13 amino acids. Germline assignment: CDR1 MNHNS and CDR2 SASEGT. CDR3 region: CASGGQMGTEAFF. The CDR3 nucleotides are TGTGCCAGCGGGGGACAGATGGGGACTGAAGCTTTCTTT.

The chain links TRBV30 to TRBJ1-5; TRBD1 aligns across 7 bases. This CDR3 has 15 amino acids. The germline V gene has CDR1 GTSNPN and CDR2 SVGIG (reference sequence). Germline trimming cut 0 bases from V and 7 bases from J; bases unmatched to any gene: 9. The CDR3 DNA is TGTGCCTGGAGTGTAAGGGGGCAGGGTGGGCAGCCCCAGCATTTT. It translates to CAWSVRGQGGQPQHF.

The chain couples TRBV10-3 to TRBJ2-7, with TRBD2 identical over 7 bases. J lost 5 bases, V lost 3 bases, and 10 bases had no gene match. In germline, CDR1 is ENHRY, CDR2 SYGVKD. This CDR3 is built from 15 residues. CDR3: CAISEHGGGGNEQYF. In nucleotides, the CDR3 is TGTGCCATCAGTGAACATGGGGGGGGAGGCAACGAGCAGTACTTC.

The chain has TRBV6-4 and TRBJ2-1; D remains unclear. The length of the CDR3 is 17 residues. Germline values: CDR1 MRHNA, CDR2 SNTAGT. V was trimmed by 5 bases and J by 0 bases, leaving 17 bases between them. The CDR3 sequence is CASSPLAPESSYNEQFF. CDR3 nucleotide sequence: TGTGCCAGCAGTCCGCTCGCCCCTGAGAGCTCCTACAATGAGCAGTTCTTC.

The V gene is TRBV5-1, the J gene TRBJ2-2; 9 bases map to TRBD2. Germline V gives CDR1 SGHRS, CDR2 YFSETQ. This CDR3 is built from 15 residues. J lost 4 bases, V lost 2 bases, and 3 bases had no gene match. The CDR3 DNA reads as TGCGCCAGCAGCTTACTAGCGGGTCCCACCGGGGAGCTGTTTTTT. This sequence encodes CASSLLAGPTGELFF.

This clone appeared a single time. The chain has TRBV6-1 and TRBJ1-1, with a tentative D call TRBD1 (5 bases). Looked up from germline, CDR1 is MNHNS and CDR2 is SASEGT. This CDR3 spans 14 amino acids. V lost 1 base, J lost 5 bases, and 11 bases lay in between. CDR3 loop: CASSEDPRETEAFF. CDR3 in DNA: TGTGCCAGCAGTGAAGACCCCAGGGAAACTGAAGCTTTCTTT.

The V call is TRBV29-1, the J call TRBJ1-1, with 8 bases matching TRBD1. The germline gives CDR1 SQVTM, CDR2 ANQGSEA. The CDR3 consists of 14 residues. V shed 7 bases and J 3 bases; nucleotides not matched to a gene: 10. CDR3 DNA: TGCAGCGGATCCAGGGGGCCCTTGGACACTGAAGCTTTCTTT. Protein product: CSGSRGPLDTEAFF.

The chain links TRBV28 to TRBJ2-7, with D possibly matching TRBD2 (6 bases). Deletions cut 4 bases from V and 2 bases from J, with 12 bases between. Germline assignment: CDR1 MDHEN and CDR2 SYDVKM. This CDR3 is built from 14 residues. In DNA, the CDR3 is TGTGCCAGCAGTTCGGGACTCCCACCCTACGAGCAGTACTTC. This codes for CASSSGLPPYEQYF.

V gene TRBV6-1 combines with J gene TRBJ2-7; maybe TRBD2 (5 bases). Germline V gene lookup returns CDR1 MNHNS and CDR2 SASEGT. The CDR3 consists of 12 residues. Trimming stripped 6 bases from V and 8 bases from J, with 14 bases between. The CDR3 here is CASSENTGKQYF. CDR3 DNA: TGTGCCAGCAGCGAAAATACGGGGAAGCAGTACTTC.